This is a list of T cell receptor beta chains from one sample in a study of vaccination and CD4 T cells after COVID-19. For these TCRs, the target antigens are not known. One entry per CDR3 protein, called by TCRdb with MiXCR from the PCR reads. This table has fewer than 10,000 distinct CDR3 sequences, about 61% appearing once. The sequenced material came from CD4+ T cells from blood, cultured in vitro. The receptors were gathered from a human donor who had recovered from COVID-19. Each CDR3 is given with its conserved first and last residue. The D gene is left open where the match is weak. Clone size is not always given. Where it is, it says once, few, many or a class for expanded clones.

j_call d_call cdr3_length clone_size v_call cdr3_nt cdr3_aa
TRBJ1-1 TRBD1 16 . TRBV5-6 TGTGCCAGCAGCACCGACAGGGGTCCATTCCTGATTGAAGCTTTCTTT CASSTDRGPFLIEAFF
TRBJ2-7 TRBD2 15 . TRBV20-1 TGCAGTGCTAGAGCAGAAGCGGGGGAATCCTACGAGCAGTACTTC CSARAEAGESYEQYF
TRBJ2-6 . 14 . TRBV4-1 TGCGCCAGCAGCCAAGTTCTAGGGGCCAACGTCCTGACTTTC CASSQVLGANVLTF
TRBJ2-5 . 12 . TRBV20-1 TGCAGTGCTAGCGGGCAGGGTGAGACCCAGTACTTC CSASGQGETQYF
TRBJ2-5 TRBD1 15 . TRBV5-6 TGTGCCAGCAGTCCACAGGGGATGGGTTTAGAGACCCAGTACTTC CASSPQGMGLETQYF
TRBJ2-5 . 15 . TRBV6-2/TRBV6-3 TGTGCCAGCAGTCAGGGAAGGGGTTCAGAAGAGACCCAGTACTTC CASSQGRGSEETQYF
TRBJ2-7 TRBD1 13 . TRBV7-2 TGTGCCAGCAGTCGGACAGGGGGCAACGAGCAGTACTTC CASSRTGGNEQYF
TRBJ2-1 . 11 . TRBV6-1 TGTGCCAGCAGTCAAGGCAATGAGCAGTTCTTC CASSQGNEQFF
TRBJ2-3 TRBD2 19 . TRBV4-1 TGCGCCAGCAGCCAATTCCCGGGACTAGCCGCCGCCTACACAGATACGCAGTATTTT CASSQFPGLAAAYTDTQYF
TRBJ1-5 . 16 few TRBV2 TGTGCCAGCAGTGAAGGTGGTCGCAGGGGAAATCAGCCCCAGCATTTT CASSEGGRRGNQPQHF